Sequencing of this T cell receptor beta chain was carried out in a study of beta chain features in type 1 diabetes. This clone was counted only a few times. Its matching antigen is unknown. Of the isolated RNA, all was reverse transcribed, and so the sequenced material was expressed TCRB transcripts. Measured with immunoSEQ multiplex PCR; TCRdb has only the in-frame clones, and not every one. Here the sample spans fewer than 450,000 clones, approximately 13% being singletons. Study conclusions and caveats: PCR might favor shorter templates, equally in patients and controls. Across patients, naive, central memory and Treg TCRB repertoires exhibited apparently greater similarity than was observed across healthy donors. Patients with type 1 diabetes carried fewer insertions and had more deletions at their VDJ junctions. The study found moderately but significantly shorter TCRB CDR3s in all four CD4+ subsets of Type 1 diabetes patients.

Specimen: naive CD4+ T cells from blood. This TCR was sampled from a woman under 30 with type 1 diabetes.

CDR3: CAWSVGQGIGYTF. The CDR3 DNA is TGTGCCTGGAGTGTAGGACAGGGAATAGGCTACACCTTC. The chain has TRBV30 and TRBJ1-2; TRBD1 matches 8 bases. J was trimmed by 8 bases and V by 0 bases; bases with no gene match: 5. CDR1 is GTSNPN and CDR2 is SVGIG in the germline V gene (reference sequence). This CDR3 region has 13 residues.